The 12 T cell receptor beta chains presented below share a single source sample, sequenced in a study of vaccination effects on CD4 cells after COVID-19. Profiled with immunoSEQ multiplex PCR; TCRdb holds only in-frame clones, not every one. This sample has over 65,000 clones; approximately 80% occur once, and the top ten carry roughly 2%. These receptors' targets are unknown. Isolation of CD4+ T cells took place after less than 12 days of culture. The material was CD4+ T cells from PBMCs cultured without peptide, obtained before COVID-19 vaccination. Receptors were obtained from a human donor who received a COVID-19 vaccine.

The gene calls are TRBV7-8 and TRBJ2-4; 9 bases fit TRBD1. V was pared by 5 bases and J by 5 bases, with 19 bases of the junction left unmatched. Germline lookup yields CDR1 SGHVS and CDR2 FQNEAQ. The CDR3 length is 19 residues. This chain's CDR3 is CASSRLVTDRGQHQNIQYF. For the CDR3, the DNA is TGTGCCAGCAGCCGCTTAGTTACGGACAGGGGCCAACATCAAAACATTCAGTACTTC.

This rearrangement joins TRBV7-2 to TRBJ2-1; TRBD2 aligns across 10 bases. The germline CDR1 and CDR2 sequences are SGHTA and FQGNSA. The junction had 8 bases not matched to a gene; V was cut back by 5 bases and J by 7 bases. The CDR3 spans 15 residues. CDR3 in amino acids: CASSRSGGVGNEQFF. DNA for the CDR3: TGTGCCAGCAGCAGAAGCGGGGGGGTGGGAAATGAGCAGTTCTTC.

This clone was seen more than once but under ten times. The rearrangement uses TRBV6-5 and TRBJ1-2; 11 positions match TRBD1. Germline trimming cut 2 bases from V and 8 bases from J; bases unmatched to any gene: 1. Germline values: CDR1 MNHEY, CDR2 SVGAGI. The CDR3 has 13 residues. The CDR3 DNA is TGTGCCAGCAGTTACGGACAGGGGGCGGGCTACACCTTC. Residues: CASSYGQGAGYTF.

The chain combines TRBV30 with TRBJ1-3; a possible D gene is TRBD1 (6 bases). Per the germline V gene, CDR1 is GTSNPN and CDR2 is SVGIG (reference sequence). The CDR3 length is 14 residues. Deletions cut 3 bases from V and 0 bases from J, with 9 bases between. The CDR3 region has the DNA TGTGCCTGGAGGACAGGTAACTCTGGAAACACCATATATTTT. Protein: CAWRTGNSGNTIYF.

CDR3 sequence: CASSAGGQGAYNEQFF. The CDR3 nucleotides are TGTGCCAGCAGCGCGGGAGGACAGGGGGCCTACAATGAGCAGTTCTTC. The V and J genes are TRBV9 and TRBJ2-1, with 10 bases that match TRBD1. Germline loops: CDR1 SGDLS, CDR2 YYNGEE. The CDR3 is 16 residues long. With V trimmed by 3 bases and J by 2 bases, 5 bases remained unmatched.

The chain recombines TRBV18 with TRBJ2-3; 9 bases map to TRBD2. Germline CDR1 is KGHSH and CDR2 is LQKENI. Unmatched junction bases numbered 9, after V lost 2 bases and J lost 3 bases. CDR3 length: 17 residues. CDR3 sequence reads: CASSPGRGGAGTDTQYF. In nucleotides, the CDR3 is TGTGCCAGCTCACCAGGCCGCGGGGGGGCCGGTACAGATACGCAGTATTTT.

The chain carries TRBV5-1 and TRBJ2-5, with D tentatively TRBD2 (6 bases). The ends were cut back, 4 bases at V and 1 base at J, with 14 bases in the middle. In germline, CDR1 is SGHRS, CDR2 YFSETQ. CDR3 length equals 15 residues. The CDR3 loop is CASSAAAGSQETQYF. The CDR3 coding sequence is TGCGCCAGCAGCGCTGCCGCGGGGTCCCAAGAGACCCAGTACTTC.

The J gene is TRBJ1-5, the V gene TRBV28, with D possibly TRBD1 on 6 matching bases. Germline loops: CDR1 MDHEN, CDR2 SYDVKM. V lost 6 bases and J 3 bases, leaving 15 bases between the germline ends. CDR3 length equals 15 residues. CDR3 residues: CASRRGGPINQPQHF. The CDR3 DNA reads TGTGCCAGCAGAAGGGGGGGGCCGATCAATCAGCCCCAGCATTTT. The entire variable domain, with the rest obtained from reference TRBV28 and TRBJ1-5, is as follows: DVKVTQSSRYLVKRTGEKVFLECVQDMDHENMFWYRQDPGLGLRLIYFSYDVKMKEKGDIPEGYSVSREKKERFSLILESASTNQTSMYLCASRRGGPINQPQHFGDGTRLSIL.

The V call is TRBV29-1, the J call TRBJ1-1; D is unresolved. The ends were cut back, 4 bases at V and 0 bases at J, with 9 bases in the middle. CDR1 is SQVTM and CDR2 is ANQGSEA in the germline V gene. The CDR3 consists of 13 residues. The CDR3 bases are TGCAGCGTTGTAGAGGCGATGAACACTGAAGCTTTCTTT. Protein: CSVVEAMNTEAFF.

The CDR3 bases are TGTGCCACCAGTGACCCGGGACTAGCGGTCACAGATACGCAGTATTTT. It is translated as CATSDPGLAVTDTQYF. The chain uses TRBV24-1 and TRBJ2-3, with 11 bases lining up with TRBD2. The V and J ends lost 4 bases and 2 bases, in that order; junction bases with no gene match: 4. The CDR3 is made up of 16 amino acids. Germline V lookup: CDR1 KGHDR, CDR2 SFDVKD.

The chain recombines TRBV12-5 with TRBJ2-3, with D unresolved. The ends were cut back, 6 bases at V and 6 bases at J, with 10 bases in the middle. Germline values: CDR1 LGHNT, CDR2 FRNRAP. This CDR3 comprises 12 residues. The DNA for the CDR3 is TGTGCTAGTGGCCTACGTAGTGATACGCAGTATTTT. Residues: CASGLRSDTQYF.

The rearrangement links TRBV2 to TRBJ1-1; D is possibly TRBD1 (6 bases). CDR1 is SNHLY and CDR2 is FYNNEI in the germline V gene. Deletions cut 4 bases from V and 5 bases from J, with 11 bases between. The CDR3 is 13 amino acids. The DNA for the CDR3 is TGTGCCAGCAGTGGCTACAGGGTAACTGAAGCTTTCTTT. It yields the protein CASSGYRVTEAFF. Full variable domain (rest looked up from reference TRBV2 and TRBJ1-1): EPEVTQTPSHQVTQMGQEVILRCVPISNHLYFYWYRQILGQKVEFLVSFYNNEISEKSEIFDDQFSVERPDGSNFTLKIRSTKLEDSAMYFCASSGYRVTEAFFGQGTRLTVV.